These 2 T cell receptor beta chains share one sample of origin, sequenced in a study of CXCR3-negative and CXCR3-positive naive CD8 T cells. Libraries of TRB cDNA were made by 5' RACE and carried UMIs. After re-calling the 5' RACE reads, TCRdb lists one entry per CDR3 protein, DNA absent. The sample totals over 70,000 distinct CDR3 sequences. The sequencing input was naive CXCR3- CD8+ T cells from blood. Sample subset: CD45RO-CCR7+CD27+CD95- naive CD8+ T cells lacking CXCR3 (TNR3-). All receptors derive from a human donor in good health. Some clones in this sample may be carry-over from other donors' samples.

The chain carries TRBV5-6 and TRBJ2-1. Per the germline V gene, CDR1 is SGHDT and CDR2 is YYEEEE. The CDR3 length is 12 residues. The CDR3 sequence: CASSLLGIEQFF.

This CDR3 is CASSIDGGVGYNEQFF. The chain recombines TRBV19 with TRBJ2-1; without DNA, the TCRdb call of TRBD1 cannot be checked. The CDR3 runs 16 residues. Germline V gives CDR1 LNHDA, CDR2 SQIVND (reference sequence).